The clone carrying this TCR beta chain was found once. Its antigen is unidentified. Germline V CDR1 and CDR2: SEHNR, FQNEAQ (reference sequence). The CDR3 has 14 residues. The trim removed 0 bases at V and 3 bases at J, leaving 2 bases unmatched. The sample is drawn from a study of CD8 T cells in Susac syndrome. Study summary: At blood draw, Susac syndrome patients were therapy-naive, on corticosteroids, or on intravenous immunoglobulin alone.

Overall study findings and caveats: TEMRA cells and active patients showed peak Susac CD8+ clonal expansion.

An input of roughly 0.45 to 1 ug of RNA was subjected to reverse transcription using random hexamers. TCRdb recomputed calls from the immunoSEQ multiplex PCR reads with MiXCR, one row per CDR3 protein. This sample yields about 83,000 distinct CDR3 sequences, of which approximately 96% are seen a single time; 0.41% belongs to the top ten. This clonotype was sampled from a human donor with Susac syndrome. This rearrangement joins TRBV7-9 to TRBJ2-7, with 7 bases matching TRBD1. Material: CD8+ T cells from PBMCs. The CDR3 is CASSLAQGDYEQYF. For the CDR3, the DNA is TGTGCCAGCAGCTTAGCGCAGGGGGACTACGAGCAGTACTTC.